The 3 T cell receptor beta chains below come from one sample, sequenced in a study of T cells in localized non-small cell lung cancer. Measured with immunoSEQ multiplex PCR; TCRdb has only the in-frame clones, and not every one. The sample has approximately 22,000 clones, 70% to 90% seen once. Material: peripheral blood, obtained before any cancer treatment. These TCRs come from a male donor older than 55 with stage I squamous cell lung carcinoma.

The rearrangement uses TRBV12-5 and TRBJ1-1; D gene ambiguous. Germline CDR1 LGHNT, CDR2 FRNRAP. CDR3 length equals 13 residues. V lost 3 bases and J lost 4, with 9 bases in between. CDR3 protein: CASGLDTITEAFF. CDR3 bases: TGTGCTAGTGGTTTAGATACAATCACTGAAGCTTTCTTT.

V usage is TRBV19 and J usage is TRBJ1-5; possibly TRBD1 for D (5 bases). CDR1 is LNHDA and CDR2 is SQIVND in the germline V gene (reference sequence). This CDR3 is 17 amino acids long. Deletions cut 6 bases from V and 3 bases from J, with 21 bases between. CDR3 DNA sequence: TGTGCCAGTAGCTTGGTTTCAATTGGGACGATCAATCAGCCCCAGCATTTT. This sequence encodes CASSLVSIGTINQPQHF.

The chain carries TRBV7-8 and TRBJ2-5, with D maybe TRBD1 (6 bases). Trimming took off 3 bases at V and 7 bases at J, with 15 bases between the two ends. The CDR3 runs 14 residues. The V gene's germline CDR1 is SGHVS and CDR2 FQNEAQ. CDR3 loop: CASSLEQGPGTQYF. The CDR3 DNA is TGTGCCAGCAGCTTGGAGCAGGGGCCGGGGACCCAGTACTTC.